This T cell receptor beta chain was observed in a study of cytomegalovirus exposure and HLA in healthy donors. From germline, CDR1 is MNHEY and CDR2 SVGAGI. Trimming shortened V by 5 bases and J by 1 base, and 14 bases separated the two germline ends. The CDR3 runs to 15 residues. Use of 60 Vbeta and 13 Jbeta primers characterized the PCR. Original processing notes: About 12 million shared chains were among the roughly 80 million unique TCR beta chains that a later analysis counted. The table came from immunoSEQ multiplex PCR; TCRdb's copy has only in-frame clones and leaves some out. V and J calls plus clone size are reproduced from that table; the DNA served to infer D and trimming. The sample shows about 55,000 clones, roughly 74% of them seen only once.

The clonotype originates from a man aged 40-50 years in good health and CMV-seropositive. V is TRBV6-5 and J is TRBJ1-1, with D possibly matching TRBD1 (6 bases). What was sequenced was PBMCs. The DNA of the CDR3 is TGTGCCAGCAGTCTAAGGGGGGGGGCGAACACTGAAGCTTTCTTT. Its protein product is CASSLRGGANTEAFF.